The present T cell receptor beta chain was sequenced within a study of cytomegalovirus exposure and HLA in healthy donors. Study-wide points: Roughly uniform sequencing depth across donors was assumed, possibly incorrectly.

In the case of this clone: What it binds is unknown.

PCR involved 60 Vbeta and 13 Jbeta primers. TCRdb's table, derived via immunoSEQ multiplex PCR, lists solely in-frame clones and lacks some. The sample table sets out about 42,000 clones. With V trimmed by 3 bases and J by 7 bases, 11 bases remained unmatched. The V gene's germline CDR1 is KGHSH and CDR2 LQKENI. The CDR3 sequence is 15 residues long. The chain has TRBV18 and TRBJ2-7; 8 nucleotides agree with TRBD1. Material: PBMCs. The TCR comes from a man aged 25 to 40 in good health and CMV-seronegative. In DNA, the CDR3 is TGTGCCAGCTCACCCGTAGGACAGGGATCGGGGGAGCAGTACTTC. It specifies CASSPVGQGSGEQYF.